The present entry profiles one T cell receptor beta chain with its context. The assay was immunoSEQ multiplex PCR, and TCRdb's table has in-frame clones only and misses some. Among some 120,000 clones listed, about two thirds were seen once. This sample is drawn from a study of blood T cell repertoires in COVID-19. The CDR3 sequence is 15 residues long. The V and J ends lost 4 bases and 0 bases, in that order; junction bases with no gene match: 4. The germline CDR1 and CDR2 sequences are MNHEY and SVGAGI. The chain couples TRBV6-5 to TRBJ1-1, with 8 bases fitting TRBD1. Sequencing was performed on peripheral blood. The clonotype was recovered from a human donor with acute or convalescent COVID-19. The donor label of this sample is uncertain. DNA of the CDR3: TGTGCCAGCAGTTCCCAGGGGGCGGTGAACACTGAAGCTTTCTTT. Translation gives CASSSQGAVNTEAFF.